This passage covers 27 T cell receptor beta chains from one sample sequenced in a study of cytomegalovirus exposure and HLA in healthy donors (TCRdb year 2017). The library was built by means of the immunoSEQ multiplex PCR assay. For the multiplex PCR, a mixture combining 60 forward primers for TCR Vbeta segments and 13 reverse primers for TCR Jbeta segments was used. Imported from immuneACCESS, the table was reduced by TCRdb to in-frame sequences with V and J called. These copies leave out some clones; in studies compared against another copy, an unresolved V gene accounts for under half, and the cause of the remainder is not known. The sample table shows 200,000 or so clones, and 70% to 80% are seen once. Of the sample, 15% to 17% is held by the ten largest clones. The sequencing input was PBMCs. Receptor source: a man aged 40-55 years in good health and CMV-seronegative.

The J gene is TRBJ1-2, the V gene TRBV6-5; a weak D match, TRBD1 (5 bases). This CDR3 is 15 amino acids long. CDR1 and CDR2 from the germline V gene are MNHEY and SVGAGI. With 5 bases removed from V and 2 bases from J, the gap between germline ends came to 15 bases. The CDR3 sequence: CASSQTERLNYGYTF. For the CDR3, the DNA is TGTGCCAGCAGTCAGACAGAGCGACTGAACTATGGCTACACCTTC.

In nucleotides, the CDR3 is TGTGCCAGCAGTGGTTCATCAACGGCCTACAATGAGCAGTTCTTC. Amino acids: CASSGSSTAYNEQFF. V usage is TRBV7-2 and J usage is TRBJ2-1; D is uncertain. CDR1 is SGHTA and CDR2 is FQGNSA in the germline V gene. Trimming removed 6 bases from V and 2 bases from J, with 14 bases in between. CDR3 length equals 15 residues.

V and J are TRBV27 and TRBJ1-2; the match to TRBD1 covers 12 bases. The V segment lost 6 bases and the J segment 7 bases; nucleotides outside the gene matches: 9. The germline V gene encodes CDR1 MNHEY and CDR2 SMNVEV (reference sequence). The CDR3 has 15 residues. The CDR3 bases are TGTGCCAGCAGGGCCCCGGGACAGGGGGCGGGTGGCTACACCTTC. Its protein product is CASRAPGQGAGGYTF.

The gene calls are TRBV4-1 and TRBJ2-1; 12 bases match TRBD2. Germline V gene data show CDR1 as MGHRA and CDR2 as YSYEKL. J lost 9 bases, V lost 1 base, and 4 bases had no gene match. The CDR3 covers 15 residues. The CDR3: CASSQGTSGVGEQFF. The CDR3, as DNA: TGCGCCAGCAGCCAAGGGACTAGCGGGGTGGGTGAGCAGTTCTTC.

This clone was recorded a few times. This chain links TRBV30 with TRBJ1-5, with TRBD1 matching 9 bases. Trimming cost V 7 bases and J 6 bases; bases outside gene matches: 7. Per the germline V gene, CDR1 is GTSNPN and CDR2 is SVGIG (reference sequence). The CDR3 length is 13 residues. DNA of the CDR3: TGTGCCTTGGACAGGGGAATGGGTCAGCCCCAGCATTTT. This gives the protein CALDRGMGQPQHF.

This clone appeared a few times. The chain couples TRBV4-1 to TRBJ1-5; TRBD1 aligns across 7 bases. CDR1 and CDR2 (germline): MGHRA, YSYEKL. The length of the CDR3 is 16 residues. V was pared by 1 base and J by 6 bases, with 9 bases of the junction left unmatched. The CDR3, as DNA: TGCGCCAGCAGCCAAGTTAGGACAGGTGGGGGTCAGCCCCAGCATTTT. Amino acid sequence: CASSQVRTGGGQPQHF.

This clone was observed a few times. The chain carries TRBV7-9 and TRBJ2-3; D is unresolved. The CDR3 has 14 amino acids. With 3 bases removed from V and 5 bases from J, the gap between germline ends came to 12 bases. CDR1 SEHNR and CDR2 FQNEAQ come from the germline V gene (reference sequence). The CDR3 here is CASSLRVSRDTQYF. The DNA for the CDR3 is TGTGCCAGCAGCTTGAGAGTGAGTAGAGATACGCAGTATTTT.

The rearrangement uses TRBV6-5 and TRBJ1-1, with 7 nucleotides matching TRBD1. J gave up 0 bases and V 3 bases, and 4 bases lay outside the gene matches. Germline CDR1 reads MNHEY; CDR2 reads SVGAGI. The CDR3 runs to 15 residues. The CDR3 protein is CASSYKQGMNTEAFF. The CDR3 DNA reads as TGTGCCAGCAGTTATAAACAGGGGATGAACACTGAAGCTTTCTTT.

The J gene is TRBJ2-1, the V gene TRBV19, with 11 bases lining up with TRBD1. V lost 0 bases to trimming and J lost 9 bases; unmatched junction nucleotides: 4. Germline V gene sequence: CDR1 LNHDA, CDR2 SQIVND (reference sequence). The CDR3 consists of 15 residues. This chain's CDR3 is CASSIDGQGAIEQFF. The CDR3 DNA sequence: TGTGCCAGTAGTATAGACGGACAGGGGGCGATTGAGCAGTTCTTC.

In this sample, this clone turned up once. V and J are TRBV11-3 and TRBJ2-7; 9 bases agree with TRBD2. V shed 1 base, J shed 6 bases, and the junction held 7 bases outside the gene matches. Germline assignment: CDR1 SGHNT and CDR2 YENEEA. The CDR3 contains 15 residues. CDR3: CASSLGGLAFAEQYF. The CDR3 DNA reads as TGTGCCAGCAGCTTAGGGGGACTAGCATTCGCCGAGCAGTACTTC.

V and J are TRBV30 and TRBJ2-1; possibly TRBD2 for D (6 bases). In germline, CDR1 is GTSNPN, CDR2 SVGIG (reference sequence). This CDR3 region has 14 residues. Trimming stripped 1 base from V and 6 bases from J, with 13 bases between. This CDR3 reads CAWSGGAGSNEQFF. The CDR3 nucleotides are TGTGCCTGGAGTGGCGGGGCGGGTAGCAATGAGCAGTTCTTC. The full variable domain, completed using reference TRBV30 and TRBJ2-1, is SQTIHQWPATLVQPVGSPLSLECTVEGTSNPNLYWYRQAAGRGLQLLFYSVGIGQISSEVPQNLSASRPQDRQFILSSKKLLLSDSGFYLCAWSGGAGSNEQFFGPGTRLTVL.

The CDR3, as DNA: TGCGCCAGCAGCGTCGATCAGGGATCAGCGGAGCTGTTTTTT. Translated: CASSVDQGSAELFF. The chain recombines TRBV5-1 with TRBJ2-2, with D possibly being TRBD1 (5 bases). In germline, CDR1 is SGHRS, CDR2 YFSETQ. The CDR3 has 14 amino acids. V was pared by 4 bases and J by 10 bases, with 17 bases between.

This clone was found a few times. This sequence joins TRBV18 and TRBJ1-2, with a weak D call TRBD1 (5 bases). CDR3 length equals 16 residues. Trimming removed 1 base from V and 3 bases from J, with 15 bases in between. The germline V gene has CDR1 KGHSH and CDR2 LQKENI. In nucleotides, the CDR3 is TGTGCCAGCTCACCACAAGGCGGTGGGGGGGACTATGGCTACACCTTC. Translated: CASSPQGGGGDYGYTF.

The V and J genes are TRBV9 and TRBJ1-3, with TRBD1 identical over 7 bases. V was clipped by 0 bases and J by 4 bases; unmatched bases: 4. CDR1 and CDR2 (germline): SGDLS, YYNGEE. The CDR3 loop spans 15 amino acids. The DNA of the CDR3 is TGTGCCAGCAGCGTAGCAGGGGGGATCGGAAACACCATATATTTT. This sequence encodes CASSVAGGIGNTIYF.

In DNA form, the CDR3 reads TGTGCCAGCAGAGCCTGGTGGAGCGAGAGCTACAATGAGCAGTTCTTC. It encodes CASRAWWSESYNEQFF. The chain uses TRBV11-2 and TRBJ2-1; D unclear. V dropped 6 bases and J dropped 3 bases, with 18 bases sitting between them. The CDR3 has 16 amino acids. In germline, CDR1 is SGHAT, CDR2 FQNNGV.

This chain links TRBV5-1 with TRBJ1-1; D is unclear. The CDR3 consists of 14 residues. The V end was cut by 7 bases, the J end by 5 bases, with 18 bases between. CDR1 and CDR2 from the germline V gene are SGHRS and YFSETQ. CDR3 region: CASAGNYPLTEAFF. The CDR3 DNA is TGCGCCAGCGCCGGGAATTATCCGCTTACTGAAGCTTTCTTT.

The chain couples TRBV4-1 to TRBJ2-1, with D uncertain. Trimming stripped 1 base from V and 0 bases from J, with 16 bases between. Germline CDR1 and CDR2: MGHRA and YSYEKL. The CDR3 contains 18 residues. The CDR3, as DNA: TGCGCCAGCAGCCAAGGGTTCCAGTCGGAGAGCTCCTACAATGAGCAGTTCTTC. This gives the protein CASSQGFQSESSYNEQFF.

The chain joins TRBV5-4 to TRBJ2-7; D is undetermined. Per germline, CDR1 SGHNT and CDR2 YYREEE (reference sequence). The V and J ends lost 1 base and 0 bases respectively, with 2 bases between them. This CDR3 contains 12 residues. The chain's CDR3 is CASSLYSYEQYF. The CDR3 nucleotides read TGTGCCAGCAGCTTGTACTCCTACGAGCAGTACTTC.

This rearrangement joins TRBV5-5 to TRBJ1-5, with 9 nucleotides matching TRBD1. The germline V gene has CDR1 SGHKS and CDR2 YYEKEE (reference sequence). With 0 bases clipped from V and 5 bases from J, the junction kept 3 bases outside the gene matches. CDR3 length equals 15 residues. The CDR3 protein is CASSLVGQGYQPQHF. Here the CDR3 DNA reads TGTGCCAGCAGCTTGGTTGGACAGGGGTATCAGCCCCAGCATTTT. Based on the CDR3 plus reference TRBV5-5 and TRBJ1-5, the full variable domain is DAGVTQSPTHLIKTRGQQVTLRCSPISGHKSVSWYQQVLGQGPQFIFQYYEKEERGRGNFPDRFSARQFPNYSSELNVNALLLGDSALYLCASSLVGQGYQPQHFGDGTRLSIL.

The V and J genes are TRBV5-4 and TRBJ1-3; 7 bases fit TRBD1. The CDR3 is made up of 13 amino acids. The V gene's germline CDR1 is SGHNT and CDR2 YYREEE (reference sequence). J gave up 3 bases and V 4 bases, and 1 base lay outside the gene matches. The CDR3 coding sequence is TGTGCCAGCAGCCGGGACAGTGGAAACACCATATATTTT. Translating gives CASSRDSGNTIYF. Using reference TRBV5-4 and TRBJ1-3 for the parts outside the CDR3, the full variable domain is ETGVTQSPTHLIKTRGQQVTLRCSSQSGHNTVSWYQQALGQGPQFIFQYYREEENGRGNFPPRFSGLQFPNYSSELNVNALELDDSALYLCASSRDSGNTIYFGEGSWLTVV.

The rearrangement uses TRBV4-1 and TRBJ1-1; 9 bases match TRBD1. This CDR3 is built from 16 residues. Germline CDR1 reads MGHRA; CDR2 reads YSYEKL. V was clipped by 4 bases and J by 2 bases; unmatched bases: 8. The CDR3 loop is CASSPLPGQGNTEAFF. The CDR3 nucleotides read TGCGCCAGCAGCCCTCTACCGGGACAGGGCAACACTGAAGCTTTCTTT.

The J gene is TRBJ2-3, the V gene TRBV5-4; 7 nucleotides agree with TRBD1. The germline V gene encodes CDR1 SGHNT and CDR2 YYREEE (reference sequence). The CDR3 covers 15 residues. Trimming removed 4 bases from V and 3 bases from J; junction bases left unmatched: 8. CDR3 loop: CASSKTGKGTDTQYF. In DNA, the CDR3 is TGTGCCAGCAGCAAGACAGGGAAGGGTACAGATACGCAGTATTTT.

This chain links TRBV7-2 with TRBJ2-1; TRBD2 is a possible D gene (6 bases). Germline loops: CDR1 SGHTA, CDR2 FQGNSA. The CDR3 has 11 residues. Trimming shortened V by 3 bases and J by 13 bases, and 10 bases separated the two germline ends. CDR3 loop: CASSLGGFQFF. The CDR3, as DNA: TGTGCCAGCAGCTTGGGAGGCTTCCAGTTCTTC.

In this sample, this clone turned up a few times. V and J are TRBV4-3 and TRBJ1-2; a weak D match, TRBD1 (5 bases). Trimming pared 1 base from V and 13 bases from J, leaving 19 bases between. CDR3 length: 14 residues. Germline lookup yields CDR1 LGHNA and CDR2 YSLEER. The CDR3 reads CASSQGRGAVEATF. CDR3 bases: TGCGCCAGCAGCCAAGGGCGCGGGGCCGTCGAGGCCACCTTC.

This chain uses TRBV29-1 with TRBJ2-7, with D maybe TRBD1 (5 bases). Trimming removed 4 bases at V and 3 bases at J, with 13 bases between. The CDR3 is 13 amino acids. CDR1 is SQVTM, CDR2 ANQGSEA, per germline. The CDR3 DNA is TGCAGCGTTGGGTCTGGACAACTCTACGAGCAGTACTTC. As protein: CSVGSGQLYEQYF.

The V call is TRBV7-8, the J call TRBJ2-2; the match to TRBD2 covers 8 bases. Trimming removed 2 bases from V and 5 bases from J; junction bases left unmatched: 4. Looked up from germline, CDR1 is SGHVS and CDR2 is FQNEAQ. The CDR3 is 15 residues long. CDR3 in DNA: TGTGCCAGCAGCTTAATGTCTAGCGGGACCGGGGAGCTGTTTTTT. This translates into CASSLMSSGTGELFF.

The V and J genes are TRBV15 and TRBJ2-3, with TRBD1 matching over 7 bases. The CDR3 totals 15 residues. CDR1 is LNHNV, CDR2 YYDKDF, per germline (reference sequence). V shed 1 base and J 5 bases; nucleotides not matched to a gene: 6. The CDR3 reads CATSRAGGLGDTQYF. The CDR3 bases are TGTGCCACCAGCAGAGCAGGGGGTCTGGGAGATACGCAGTATTTT.